This is a list of T cell receptor beta chains from one sample in a study of shared clonotypes between healthy human individuals. Profiling relied on immunoSEQ multiplex PCR, and the TCRdb table lists in-frame clones only, not all of them. Among about 2 million clones, about 95% were seen once, and the ten largest hold about 0.13%. The sample consisted of naive CD4+ T cells sorted from blood. The receptors originated from a man younger than 35 in good health. The CDR3 runs from the conserved cysteine through the conserved F or W. The D gene is left open where the match is weak. Expanded clones are given a class, and other clones once, few, many or no size at all.

D gene	J gene	V gene	CDR3 length	clone size	CDR3 protein	CDR3 DNA
TRBD1	TRBJ2-5	TRBV6-1	15	-	CASSRDRVGGETQYF	TGTGCCAGCAGCCGGGACAGGGTAGGAGGAGAGACCCAGTACTTC
-	TRBJ1-1	TRBV5-6	14	-	CASSLEGLNTEAFF	TGTGCCAGCAGCTTGGAGGGATTAAACACTGAAGCTTTCTTT
-	TRBJ2-7	TRBV7-9	15	once	CASSPRGIDTYEQYF	TGTGCCAGCAGCCCAAGGGGAATAGACACCTACGAGCAGTACTTC
-	TRBJ1-1	TRBV27	14	-	CASSLLGFNTEAFF	TGTGCCAGCAGTTTGCTAGGCTTCAACACTGAAGCTTTCTTT
TRBD1	TRBJ2-1	TRBV6-6	14	-	CASSYRDRNNEQFF	TGTGCCAGCAGTTACCGGGACAGAAACAATGAGCAGTTCTTC
-	TRBJ1-3	TRBV15	16	-	CATSRDPRQVLNTIYF	TGTGCCACCAGCAGAGATCCTAGACAGGTTTTAAACACCATATATTTT
TRBD1	TRBJ2-7	TRBV7-9	14	-	CASSLITGAYEQYF	TGTGCCAGCAGCTTAATTACAGGGGCCTACGAGCAGTACTTC
-	TRBJ1-6	TRBV7-9	15	-	CASSTRDRDNSPLHF	TGTGCCAGCAGCACGCGGGACCGGGATAATTCACCCCTCCACTTT
-	TRBJ2-2	TRBV10-1	13	-	CASSDGNTGELFF	TGCGCCAGCAGTGATGGAAATACCGGGGAGCTGTTTTTT
TRBD1	TRBJ1-5	TRBV7-2	14	-	CASSHSGGFEPQHF	TGTGCCAGCAGCCATTCAGGGGGCTTCGAGCCCCAGCATTTT
-	TRBJ2-5	TRBV12-5	13	-	CASGLSASETQYF	TGTGCTAGTGGTTTATCAGCTTCGGAGACCCAGTACTTC
-	TRBJ2-7	TRBV6-5	12	-	CASSGVAYEQYF	TGTGCCAGCTCAGGGGTTGCCTACGAGCAGTACTTC
TRBD2	TRBJ2-7	TRBV6-6	16	-	CASSYSDGRVAYEQYF	TGTGCCAGCAGTTACTCTGACGGGAGGGTCGCTTACGAGCAGTACTTC
-	TRBJ1-1	TRBV30	13	-	CAWSKGLNTEAFF	TGTGCCTGGAGTAAAGGGTTGAACACTGAAGCTTTCTTT
-	TRBJ2-7	TRBV21-1	16	-	CASSKASGGQVDEQYF	TGTGCCAGCAGCAAAGCATCGGGGGGACAGGTCGACGAGCAGTACTTC
-	TRBJ1-1	TRBV5-1	14	-	CASSFLTEDTEAFF	TGCGCCAGCAGCTTTCTAACCGAAGACACTGAAGCTTTCTTT
-	TRBJ2-5	TRBV5-1	15	-	CASSLGGHTQETQYF	TGCGCCAGCAGCTTGGGGGGACACACACAAGAGACCCAGTACTTC
-	TRBJ1-4	TRBV30	13	-	CAWSWEGLEKLFF	TGTGCCTGGAGTTGGGAAGGCCTTGAAAAACTGTTTTTT
TRBD2	TRBJ2-4	TRBV6-1	16	-	CASSGLAGGPGNIQYF	TGTGCCAGCAGTGGGTTGGCGGGGGGGCCGGGAAACATTCAGTACTTC
TRBD1	TRBJ2-7	TRBV6-5	15	-	CASSYSGRGPYEQYF	TGTGCCAGCAGTTACTCTGGCAGGGGGCCCTACGAGCAGTACTTC
-	TRBJ1-4	TRBV28	15	-	CASSLREGVGEKLFF	TGTGCCAGCAGTTTAAGAGAGGGGGTGGGTGAAAAACTGTTTTTT
-	TRBJ2-7	TRBV30	12	-	CAWSVLRGGQYF	TGTGCCTGGAGTGTATTAAGGGGGGGGCAGTACTTC
-	TRBJ1-2	TRBV10-3	15	-	CAISESLQGLGGYTF	TGTGCCATCAGTGAGTCGCTACAGGGTTTGGGAGGCTACACCTTC
-	TRBJ2-7	TRBV5-6	14	-	CASSLEGLNGEQYF	TGTGCCAGCAGCTTGGAGGGCCTTAACGGCGAGCAGTACTTC
-	TRBJ2-1	TRBV9	16	-	CASSVLSRGSYNEQFF	TGTGCCAGCAGCGTTCTGAGCAGGGGATCGTACAATGAGCAGTTCTTC
TRBD2	TRBJ2-6	TRBV4-1	15	-	CASTPGGAGANVLTF	TGCGCCAGCACACCGGGGGGGGCTGGGGCCAACGTCCTGACTTTC
TRBD1	TRBJ1-5	TRBV28	15	once	CASSSRDRVDQPQHF	TGTGCCAGCAGTTCCCGGGACAGGGTCGATCAGCCCCAGCATTTT
-	TRBJ1-1	TRBV5-1	13	-	CASSPDLNTEAFF	TGCGCCAGCAGCCCCGACTTGAACACTGAAGCTTTCTTT
-	TRBJ2-7	TRBV5-6	14	-	CASSLELRPGEQYF	TGTGCCAGCAGCTTGGAGCTACGGCCTGGGGAGCAGTACTTC